This is a list of T cell receptor beta chains from one sample in a study of T cells in Graves' hyperthyroidism and ophthalmopathy. TCRdb re-derived calls from the multiplex PCR reads in MiXCR, one entry per CDR3 protein. The table lists more than 600,000 distinct CDR3 sequences, roughly 15% of them singletons. The sequenced sample consisted of blood. The receptors shown here come from a man between 18 and 35 years old with Graves' hyperthyroidism. Both conserved end residues are part of each CDR3. A D gene is named only where the DNA matches it firmly. Size values are once, few and many counts, or a class for expanded clones, and some rows have none.

CDR3 protein: CASSASGNLYNEQFF
CDR3 DNA: TGTGCCAGCAGCGCCAGCGGGAACCTCTACAATGAGCAGTTCTTC
clone size: many
D gene: TRBD2
J gene: TRBJ2-1
V gene: TRBV12-3/TRBV12-4

CDR3 protein: CASSLGGWTTNTGELFF
CDR3 DNA: TGTGCCAGCAGTTTAGGTGGCTGGACTACGAACACCGGGGAGCTGTTTTTT
clone size: .
D gene: .
J gene: TRBJ2-2
V gene: TRBV12-3/TRBV12-4

CDR3 protein: CASSYNRLAGGYEQYF
CDR3 DNA: TGTGCCAGCAGTTACAATCGGCTAGCGGGAGGCTACGAGCAGTACTTC
clone size: few
D gene: TRBD2
J gene: TRBJ2-7
V gene: TRBV6-1

CDR3 protein: CASSRTGAGGNQPQHF
CDR3 DNA: TGTGCCAGCAGTAGGACAGGGGCCGGGGGCAATCAGCCCCAGCATTTT
clone size: many
D gene: TRBD1
J gene: TRBJ1-5
V gene: TRBV2

CDR3 protein: CASSFPQGKRTEAFF
CDR3 DNA: TGTGCCAGCAGCTTCCCTCAAGGGAAACGCACTGAAGCTTTCTTT
clone size: few
D gene: .
J gene: TRBJ1-1
V gene: TRBV7-9

CDR3 protein: CASSLKGGRRFGELFF
CDR3 DNA: TGTGCCAGCAGCTTGAAGGGCGGGAGAAGGTTCGGGGAGCTGTTTTTT
clone size: .
D gene: TRBD2
J gene: TRBJ2-2
V gene: TRBV5-6

CDR3 protein: CASSPWDPTSGNTIYF
CDR3 DNA: TGTGCCAGCAGTCCTTGGGACCCAACCTCTGGAAACACCATATATTTT
clone size: .
D gene: .
J gene: TRBJ1-3
V gene: TRBV2

CDR3 protein: CATSRDRQTGAQPQHF
CDR3 DNA: TGTGCCACCAGCAGAGATCGACAAACAGGGGCTCAGCCCCAGCATTTT
clone size: few
D gene: TRBD1
J gene: TRBJ1-5
V gene: TRBV15

CDR3 protein: CASSLIAGLANNEQFF
CDR3 DNA: TGTGCCAGCAGTTTAATAGCGGGACTAGCGAACAATGAGCAGTTCTTC
clone size: many
D gene: TRBD2
J gene: TRBJ2-1
V gene: TRBV27

CDR3 protein: CASSTGGGGRFYEQYF
CDR3 DNA: TGTGCCAGCAGCACGGGGGGGGGCGGGAGGTTCTACGAGCAGTACTTC
clone size: few
D gene: TRBD2
J gene: TRBJ2-7
V gene: TRBV7-8

CDR3 protein: CASSLISPGGSPSYNEQFF
CDR3 DNA: TGTGCCAGCAGTTTAATTTCCCCAGGCGGGAGCCCCTCCTACAATGAGCAGTTCTTC
clone size: many
D gene: TRBD2
J gene: TRBJ2-1
V gene: TRBV27

CDR3 protein: CASSPWGGSFGETQYF
CDR3 DNA: TGTGCCAGCAGCCCCTGGGGCGGGAGCTTCGGAGAGACCCAGTACTTC
clone size: .
D gene: TRBD2
J gene: TRBJ2-5
V gene: TRBV28

CDR3 protein: CATYKIGAGSNQPQHF
CDR3 DNA: TGTGCCACATACAAGATTGGGGCGGGGAGCAATCAGCCCCAGCATTTT
clone size: many
D gene: .
J gene: TRBJ1-5
V gene: TRBV28

CDR3 protein: CASSFVEDTEAFF
CDR3 DNA: TGTGCCAGCAGCTTCGTGGAGGACACTGAAGCTTTCTTT
clone size: few
D gene: .
J gene: TRBJ1-1
V gene: TRBV7-9

CDR3 protein: CASSLGQGGRWEQFF
CDR3 DNA: TGTGCCAGCAGCCTGGGACAGGGCGGGAGATGGGAGCAGTTCTTC
clone size: .
D gene: TRBD1
J gene: TRBJ2-1
V gene: TRBV14

CDR3 protein: CVSSIIPNTEAFF
CDR3 DNA: TGTGTCAGTAGTATCATTCCGAACACTGAAGCTTTCTTT
clone size: .
D gene: .
J gene: TRBJ1-1
V gene: TRBV19

CDR3 protein: CAISEHYHPGPYF
CDR3 DNA: TGTGCCATCAGTGAGCACTATCACCCCGGTCCGTACTTC
clone size: few
D gene: .
J gene: TRBJ2-5
V gene: TRBV10-3

CDR3 protein: CASSLAGGGTDTQYF
CDR3 DNA: TGTGCCAGCAGCCTAGCGGGAGGAGGCACAGATACGCAGTATTTT
clone size: many
D gene: TRBD2
J gene: TRBJ2-3
V gene: TRBV28

CDR3 protein: CASSASREGQKETQYF
CDR3 DNA: TGTGCCAGCAGCGCTTCGCGGGAGGGCCAAAAAGAGACCCAGTACTTC
clone size: few
D gene: TRBD2
J gene: TRBJ2-5
V gene: TRBV7-2

CDR3 protein: CAIPTTSGRGGELFF
CDR3 DNA: TGTGCCATCCCCACGACTAGCGGGAGAGGCGGGGAGCTGTTTTTT
clone size: once
D gene: TRBD2
J gene: TRBJ2-2
V gene: TRBV10-3

CDR3 protein: CSARAPGTSGSTDTQYF
CDR3 DNA: TGCAGTGCTAGAGCCCCAGGGACTAGCGGGAGCACAGATACGCAGTATTTT
clone size: many
D gene: TRBD2
J gene: TRBJ2-3
V gene: TRBV20-1

CDR3 protein: CASSVRGLAEYEQYF
CDR3 DNA: TGTGCCAGCAGCGTCCGGGGACTAGCGGAGTACGAGCAGTACTTC
clone size: .
D gene: TRBD2
J gene: TRBJ2-7
V gene: TRBV9

CDR3 protein: CAWSVRGFSGYTF
CDR3 DNA: TGTGCCTGGAGTGTCCGGGGGTTTAGTGGCTACACCTTC
clone size: .
D gene: .
J gene: TRBJ1-2
V gene: TRBV30

CDR3 protein: CATSRGPSTGTTPNSNQPQHF
CDR3 DNA: TGTGCCACCAGCAGGGGACCCTCGACAGGGACTACACCTAATAGCAATCAGCCCCAGCATTTT
clone size: once
D gene: TRBD1
J gene: TRBJ1-5
V gene: TRBV15

CDR3 protein: CASSDPGVKNIQYF
CDR3 DNA: TGTGCCAGTAGTGACCCTGGGGTGAAAAACATTCAGTACTTC
clone size: few
D gene: .
J gene: TRBJ2-4
V gene: TRBV19

CDR3 protein: CASSLGQGQSGGYTF
CDR3 DNA: TGCGCCAGCAGCCTAGGACAGGGTCAATCCGGTGGCTACACCTTC
clone size: .
D gene: TRBD1
J gene: TRBJ1-2
V gene: TRBV7-9

CDR3 protein: CASSLGSGRNIQYF
CDR3 DNA: TGCGCCAGCAGCTTGGGTAGCGGGAGAAACATTCAGTACTTC
clone size: few
D gene: TRBD2
J gene: TRBJ2-4
V gene: TRBV5-1

CDR3 protein: CASKHSGTGYNEQFF
CDR3 DNA: TGTGCCAGCAAACATTCCGGGACAGGGTACAATGAGCAGTTCTTC
clone size: many
D gene: TRBD1
J gene: TRBJ2-1
V gene: TRBV2

CDR3 protein: CASRPIGEPYNEQFF
CDR3 DNA: TGTGCCAGCAGACCTATAGGGGAACCCTACAATGAGCAGTTCTTC
clone size: many
D gene: .
J gene: TRBJ2-1
V gene: TRBV28

CDR3 protein: CASSPNTGELFF
CDR3 DNA: TGTGCCAGCAGCCCGAACACCGGGGAGCTGTTTTTT
clone size: many
D gene: .
J gene: TRBJ2-2
V gene: TRBV18

CDR3 protein: CASRIGQGLSYEQYF
CDR3 DNA: TGCGCCAGCAGAATCGGACAGGGGCTTTCCTACGAGCAGTACTTC
clone size: .
D gene: TRBD1
J gene: TRBJ2-7
V gene: TRBV10-2

CDR3 protein: CASSLERGAGYTF
CDR3 DNA: TGTGCCAGCAGCTTGGAAAGAGGGGCCGGCTACACCTTC
clone size: .
D gene: .
J gene: TRBJ1-2
V gene: TRBV7-2

CDR3 protein: CASSPGPPLEQFF
CDR3 DNA: TGTGCCAGCAGCCCCGGGCCACCACTTGAGCAGTTCTTC
clone size: .
D gene: .
J gene: TRBJ2-1
V gene: TRBV3-1

CDR3 protein: CASSARPGISGANVLTF
CDR3 DNA: TGTGCCAGCAGTGCGCGCCCGGGGATCTCTGGGGCCAACGTCCTGACTTTC
clone size: few
D gene: .
J gene: TRBJ2-6
V gene: TRBV28

CDR3 protein: CASSYWGRDNEKLFF
CDR3 DNA: TGTGCCAGCAGTTACTGGGGCAGGGATAATGAAAAACTGTTTTTT
clone size: few
D gene: .
J gene: TRBJ1-4
V gene: TRBV6-2/TRBV6-3

CDR3 protein: CASSPRRRGGSGNEQFF
CDR3 DNA: TGTGCCAGCAGTCCCCGCCGTAGGGGCGGGAGCGGTAATGAGCAGTTCTTC
clone size: few
D gene: TRBD2
J gene: TRBJ2-1
V gene: TRBV28

CDR3 protein: CASSQAEYAGELFF
CDR3 DNA: TGCGCCAGCAGCCAAGCTGAGTACGCCGGGGAGCTGTTTTTT
clone size: .
D gene: .
J gene: TRBJ2-2
V gene: TRBV4-1

CDR3 protein: CSASVLGSEAFF
CDR3 DNA: TGCAGTGCTAGTGTCTTGGGCAGTGAAGCTTTCTTT
clone size: .
D gene: .
J gene: TRBJ1-1
V gene: TRBV20-1

CDR3 protein: CASSERSYQGTEAFF
CDR3 DNA: TGTGCCAGCAGTGAAAGGAGTTATCAGGGCACTGAAGCTTTCTTT
clone size: .
D gene: .
J gene: TRBJ1-1
V gene: TRBV6-1

CDR3 protein: CASSLGTAFYEQYF
CDR3 DNA: TGTGCCAGCAGCCTTGGGACAGCATTCTACGAGCAGTACTTC
clone size: .
D gene: TRBD1
J gene: TRBJ2-7
V gene: TRBV3-1

CDR3 protein: CASSYPGGGYYEQYF
CDR3 DNA: TGTGCCAGCAGCTACCCCGGCGGGGGGTACTACGAGCAGTACTTC
clone size: few
D gene: TRBD2
J gene: TRBJ2-7
V gene: TRBV7-9

CDR3 protein: CSALLGGPDQPQHF
CDR3 DNA: TGCAGTGCTCTTCTAGGGGGACCAGATCAGCCCCAGCATTTT
clone size: .
D gene: .
J gene: TRBJ1-5
V gene: TRBV20-1

CDR3 protein: CASSFDREGEQYF
CDR3 DNA: TGTGCCAGCAGTTTCGACAGGGAGGGCGAGCAGTACTTC
clone size: few
D gene: .
J gene: TRBJ2-7
V gene: TRBV27

CDR3 protein: CASSLRQEDCTF
CDR3 DNA: TGTGCCAGCAGCCTCCGACAGGAAGACTGCACCTTC
clone size: many
D gene: .
J gene: TRBJ1-2
V gene: TRBV3-1

CDR3 protein: CASSRLAGLADTQYF
CDR3 DNA: TGTGCCAGCAGTAGACTAGCGGGATTAGCAGATACGCAGTATTTT
clone size: .
D gene: TRBD2
J gene: TRBJ2-3
V gene: TRBV2

CDR3 protein: CSARDIRTSGRKSYEQYF
CDR3 DNA: TGCAGTGCTAGAGATATTAGGACTAGCGGGAGGAAGTCCTACGAGCAGTACTTC
clone size: many
D gene: TRBD2
J gene: TRBJ2-7
V gene: TRBV20-1

CDR3 protein: CSARDKTSGSNEQFF
CDR3 DNA: TGCAGTGCTAGAGATAAAACTAGCGGGAGCAATGAGCAGTTCTTC
clone size: .
D gene: TRBD2
J gene: TRBJ2-1
V gene: TRBV20-1

CDR3 protein: CASSLKLGTAFTDTQYF
CDR3 DNA: TGTGCCAGCAGCTTAAAGCTGGGGACAGCCTTCACAGATACGCAGTATTTT
clone size: many
D gene: TRBD1
J gene: TRBJ2-3
V gene: TRBV7-2

CDR3 protein: CASSDGTAYEQYF
CDR3 DNA: TGTGCCAGCAGCGATGGGACAGCCTACGAGCAGTACTTC
clone size: many
D gene: TRBD1
J gene: TRBJ2-7
V gene: TRBV11-3

CDR3 protein: CSARDASLTYEQYF
CDR3 DNA: TGCAGTGCTAGAGATGCAAGCTTAACCTACGAGCAGTACTTC
clone size: .
D gene: .
J gene: TRBJ2-7
V gene: TRBV20-1

CDR3 protein: CASSLGAQNTEAFF
CDR3 DNA: TGTGCCAGCAGCTTAGGGGCACAAAACACTGAAGCTTTCTTT
clone size: many
D gene: .
J gene: TRBJ1-1
V gene: TRBV7-3

CDR3 protein: CSAGGLAGGIYEQYF
CDR3 DNA: TGCAGTGCTGGTGGACTAGCGGGAGGAATCTACGAGCAGTACTTC
clone size: few
D gene: TRBD2
J gene: TRBJ2-7
V gene: TRBV20-1

CDR3 protein: CSAGRTREQYF
CDR3 DNA: TGCAGTGCCGGACGGACTAGGGAGCAGTACTTC
clone size: few
D gene: TRBD2
J gene: TRBJ2-7
V gene: TRBV20-1

CDR3 protein: CASSFGGVGGYTF
CDR3 DNA: TGTGCCAGCAGTTTCGGGGGGGTCGGGGGCTACACCTTC
clone size: few
D gene: .
J gene: TRBJ1-2
V gene: TRBV12-3/TRBV12-4

CDR3 protein: CASSRRLAGAPYEQYF
CDR3 DNA: TGTGCCAGCAGCAGACGACTAGCGGGAGCCCCCTACGAGCAGTACTTC
clone size: .
D gene: TRBD2
J gene: TRBJ2-7
V gene: TRBV7-2